This T cell receptor (beta chain) was observed in a study of beta chain features in type 1 diabetes. Since all of the isolated RNA was reverse transcribed, expressed TCRB transcripts were what got sequenced. The method was immunoSEQ multiplex PCR; TCRdb's version includes in-frame clones alone and lacks a portion of them. This sample has hundreds of thousands of clones, with 30% found just once. The TCR comes from a man younger than 35 in good health. Sequencing used naive CD4+ T cells from blood.

This CDR3 is CAAQTLGSYNSPLHF. The CDR3 coding sequence is TGTGCCGCCCAGACCTTGGGATCCTATAATTCACCCCTCCACTTT. The chain combines TRBV30 with TRBJ1-6; D is undetermined. V lost 8 bases, J lost 1 base, and 15 bases lay in between. The CDR3 spans 15 residues. The germline CDR1 and CDR2 sequences are GTSNPN and SVGIG (reference sequence).